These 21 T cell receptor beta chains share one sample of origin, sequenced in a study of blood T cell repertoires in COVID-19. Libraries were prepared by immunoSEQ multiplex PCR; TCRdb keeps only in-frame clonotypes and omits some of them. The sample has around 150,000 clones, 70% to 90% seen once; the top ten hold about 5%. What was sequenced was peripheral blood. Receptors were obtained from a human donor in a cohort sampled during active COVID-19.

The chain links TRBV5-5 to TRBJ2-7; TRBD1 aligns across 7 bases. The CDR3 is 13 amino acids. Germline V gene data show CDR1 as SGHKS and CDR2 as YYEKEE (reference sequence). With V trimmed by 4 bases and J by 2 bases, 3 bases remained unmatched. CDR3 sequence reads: CASSRQGPYEQYF. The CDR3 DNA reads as TGTGCCAGCAGCCGACAGGGCCCCTACGAGCAGTACTTC. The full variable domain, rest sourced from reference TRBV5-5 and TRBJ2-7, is DAGVTQSPTHLIKTRGQQVTLRCSPISGHKSVSWYQQVLGQGPQFIFQYYEKEERGRGNFPDRFSARQFPNYSSELNVNALLLGDSALYLCASSRQGPYEQYFGPGTRLTVT.

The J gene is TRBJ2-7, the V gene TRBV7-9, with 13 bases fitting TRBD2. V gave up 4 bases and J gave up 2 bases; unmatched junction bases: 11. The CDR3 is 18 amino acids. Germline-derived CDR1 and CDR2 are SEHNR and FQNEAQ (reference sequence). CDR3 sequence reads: CASSSTNPLAGGPYEQYF. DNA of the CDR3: TGTGCCAGCAGCTCTACTAATCCACTAGCGGGAGGGCCCTACGAGCAGTACTTC.

In DNA form, the CDR3 reads TGCGCCAGCAGCCAATCCCCCGACAGCTCCTACGAGCAGTACTTC. Its protein product is CASSQSPDSSYEQYF. V and J are TRBV4-3 and TRBJ2-7, with D maybe TRBD1 (5 bases). Trimming cost V 2 bases and J 0 bases, with 11 bases left between them. CDR1 LGHNA and CDR2 YSLEER come from the germline V gene. This CDR3 contains 15 residues.

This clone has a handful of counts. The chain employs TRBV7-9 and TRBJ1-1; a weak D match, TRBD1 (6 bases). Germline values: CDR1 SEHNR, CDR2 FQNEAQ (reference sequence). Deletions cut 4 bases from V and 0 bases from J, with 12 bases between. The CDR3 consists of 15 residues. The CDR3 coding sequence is TGTGCCAGCAGCTCCCGGACAGTATTGAACACTGAAGCTTTCTTT. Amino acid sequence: CASSSRTVLNTEAFF. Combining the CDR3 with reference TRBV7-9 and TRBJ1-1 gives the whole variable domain DTGVSQNPRHKITKRGQNVTFRCDPISEHNRLYWYRQTLGQGPEFLTYFQNEAQLEKSRLLSDRFSAERPKGSFSTLEIQRTEQGDSAMYLCASSSRTVLNTEAFFGQGTRLTVV.

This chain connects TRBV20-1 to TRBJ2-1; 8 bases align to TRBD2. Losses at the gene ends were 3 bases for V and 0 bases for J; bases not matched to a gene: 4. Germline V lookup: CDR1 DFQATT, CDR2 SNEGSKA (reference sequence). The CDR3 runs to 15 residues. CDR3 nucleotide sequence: TGCAGTGCTAGTATCACTAGCGGCTCCTACAATGAGCAGTTCTTC. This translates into CSASITSGSYNEQFF.

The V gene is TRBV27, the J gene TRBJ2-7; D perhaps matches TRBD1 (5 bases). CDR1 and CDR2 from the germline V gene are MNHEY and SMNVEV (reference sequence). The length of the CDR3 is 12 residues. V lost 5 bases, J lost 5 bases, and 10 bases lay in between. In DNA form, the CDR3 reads TGTGCCAGCAGTACGACAGCTGACGAGCAGTACTTC. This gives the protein CASSTTADEQYF.

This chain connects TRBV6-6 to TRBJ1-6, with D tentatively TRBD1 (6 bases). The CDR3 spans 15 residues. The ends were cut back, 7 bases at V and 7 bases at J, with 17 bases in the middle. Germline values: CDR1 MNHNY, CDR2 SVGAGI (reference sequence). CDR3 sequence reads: CASKKTGEGNSPLHF. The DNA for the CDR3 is TGTGCCAGCAAAAAGACAGGCGAGGGGAATTCACCCCTCCACTTT.

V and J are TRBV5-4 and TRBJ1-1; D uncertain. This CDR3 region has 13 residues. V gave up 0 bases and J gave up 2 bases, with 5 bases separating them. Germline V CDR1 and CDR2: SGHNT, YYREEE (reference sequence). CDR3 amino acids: CASSLDRNTEAFF. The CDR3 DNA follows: TGTGCCAGCAGCTTGGACAGAAACACTGAAGCTTTCTTT.

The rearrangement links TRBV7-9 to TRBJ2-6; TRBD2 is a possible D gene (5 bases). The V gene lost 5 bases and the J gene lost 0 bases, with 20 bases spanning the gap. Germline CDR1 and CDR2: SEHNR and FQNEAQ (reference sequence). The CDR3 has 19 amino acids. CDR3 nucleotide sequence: TGTGCCAGCAGCCCCCATCGAGGTAGCGTGCTCTCTGGGGCCAACGTCCTGACTTTC. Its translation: CASSPHRGSVLSGANVLTF.

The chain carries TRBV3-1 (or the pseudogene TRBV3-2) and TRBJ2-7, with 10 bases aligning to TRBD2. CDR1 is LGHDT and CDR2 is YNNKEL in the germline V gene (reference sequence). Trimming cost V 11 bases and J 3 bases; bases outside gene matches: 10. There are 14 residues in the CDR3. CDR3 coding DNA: TGTGCCTTCGGTAGCGGGGGGATCTACTACGAGCAGTACTTC. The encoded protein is CAFGSGGIYYEQYF.

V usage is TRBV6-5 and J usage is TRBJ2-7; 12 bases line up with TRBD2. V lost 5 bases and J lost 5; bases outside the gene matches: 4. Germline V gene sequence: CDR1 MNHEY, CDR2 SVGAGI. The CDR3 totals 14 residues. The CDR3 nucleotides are TGTGCCAGCAGTCGCTCTAGCGGGGGGGACGAGCAGTACTTC. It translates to CASSRSSGGDEQYF.

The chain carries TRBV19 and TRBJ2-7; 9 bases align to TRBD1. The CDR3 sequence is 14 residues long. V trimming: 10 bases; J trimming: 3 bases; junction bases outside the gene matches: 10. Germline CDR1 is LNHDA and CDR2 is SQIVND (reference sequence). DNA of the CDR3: TGTGCCACCTCAGCGGGACAGGGACACTACGAGCAGTACTTC. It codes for CATSAGQGHYEQYF. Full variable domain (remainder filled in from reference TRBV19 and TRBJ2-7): DGGITQSPKYLFRKEGQNVTLSCEQNLNHDAMYWYRQDPGQGLRLIYYSQIVNDFQKGDIAEGYSVSREKKESFPLTVTSAQKNPTAFYLCATSAGQGHYEQYFGPGTRLTVT.

CDR3 sequence (DNA): TGTGCCAGCAGCCAAGCATGGGGCAGGGTTGCAGATACGCAGTATTTT. Its translation: CASSQAWGRVADTQYF. The gene calls are TRBV3-1 (or the pseudogene TRBV3-2) and TRBJ2-3, with D tentatively TRBD1 (5 bases). Trimming pared 1 base from V and 4 bases from J, leaving 15 bases between. CDR3 length equals 16 residues. The germline CDR1 and CDR2 sequences are LGHDT and YNNKEL (reference sequence).

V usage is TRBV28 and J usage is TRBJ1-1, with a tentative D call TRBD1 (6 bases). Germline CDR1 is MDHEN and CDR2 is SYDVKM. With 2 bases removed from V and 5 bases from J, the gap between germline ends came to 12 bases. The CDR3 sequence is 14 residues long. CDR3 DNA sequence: TGTGCCAGCAGTTTACGGGGGGCCTGGACTGAAGCTTTCTTT. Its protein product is CASSLRGAWTEAFF. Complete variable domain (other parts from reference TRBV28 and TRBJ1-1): DVKVTQSSRYLVKRTGEKVFLECVQDMDHENMFWYRQDPGLGLRLIYFSYDVKMKEKGDIPEGYSVSREKKERFSLILESASTNQTSMYLCASSLRGAWTEAFFGQGTRLTVV.

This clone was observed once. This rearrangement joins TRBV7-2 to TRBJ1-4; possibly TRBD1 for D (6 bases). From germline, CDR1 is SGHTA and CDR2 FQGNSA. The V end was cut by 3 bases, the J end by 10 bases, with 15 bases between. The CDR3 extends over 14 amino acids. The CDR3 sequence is CASSLNRETRKLFF. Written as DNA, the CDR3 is TGTGCCAGCAGCTTGAACAGGGAGACGAGAAAACTGTTTTTT. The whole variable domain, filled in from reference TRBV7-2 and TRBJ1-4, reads GAGVSQSPSNKVTEKGKDVELRCDPISGHTALYWYRQSLGQGLEFLIYFQGNSAPDKSGLPSDRFSAERTGGSVSTLTIQRTQQEDSAVYLCASSLNRETRKLFFGSGTQLSVL.

The chain's CDR3 is CASSPRQVNEKLFF. CDR3 nucleotide sequence: TGTGCCAGCTCACCCAGACAGGTTAATGAAAAACTGTTTTTT. The V and J genes are TRBV18 and TRBJ1-4, with a tentative D call TRBD1 (6 bases). This CDR3 has 14 amino acids. Germline V lookup: CDR1 KGHSH, CDR2 LQKENI. The V gene lost 3 bases and the J gene lost 4 bases, with 9 bases spanning the gap.

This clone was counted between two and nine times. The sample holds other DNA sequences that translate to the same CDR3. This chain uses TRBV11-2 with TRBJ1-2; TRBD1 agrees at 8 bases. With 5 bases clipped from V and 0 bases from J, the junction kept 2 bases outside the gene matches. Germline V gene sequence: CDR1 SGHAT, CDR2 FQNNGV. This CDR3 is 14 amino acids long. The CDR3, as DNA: TGTGCCAGCAGCCCGACAGGGGCTAACTATGGCTACACCTTC. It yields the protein CASSPTGANYGYTF. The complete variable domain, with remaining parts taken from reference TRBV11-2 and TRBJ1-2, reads EAGVAQSPRYKIIEKRQSVAFWCNPISGHATLYWYQQILGQGPKLLIQFQNNGVVDDSQLPKDRFSAERLKGVDSTLKIQPAKLEDSAVYLCASSPTGANYGYTFGSGTRLTVV.

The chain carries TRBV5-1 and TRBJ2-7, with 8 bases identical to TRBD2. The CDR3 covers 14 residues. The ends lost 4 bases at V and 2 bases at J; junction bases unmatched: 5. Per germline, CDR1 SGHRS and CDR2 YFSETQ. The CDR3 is CASSVQRGTYEQYF. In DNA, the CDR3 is TGCGCCAGCAGCGTGCAGCGGGGGACCTACGAGCAGTACTTC.

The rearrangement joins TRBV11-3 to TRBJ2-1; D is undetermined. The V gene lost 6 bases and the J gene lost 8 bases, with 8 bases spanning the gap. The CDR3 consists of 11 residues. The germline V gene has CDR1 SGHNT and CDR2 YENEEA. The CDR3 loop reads CASRSADEQFF. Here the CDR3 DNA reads TGTGCCAGCAGGTCTGCGGATGAGCAGTTCTTC.

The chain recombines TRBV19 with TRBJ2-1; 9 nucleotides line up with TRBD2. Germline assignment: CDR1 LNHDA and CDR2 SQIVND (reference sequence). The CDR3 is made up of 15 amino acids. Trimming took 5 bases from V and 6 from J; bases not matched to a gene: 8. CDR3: CASSRRGGLVNEQFF. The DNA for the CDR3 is TGTGCCAGTAGTCGGCGGGGGGGCCTTGTCAATGAGCAGTTCTTC. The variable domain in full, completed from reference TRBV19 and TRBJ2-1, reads DGGITQSPKYLFRKEGQNVTLSCEQNLNHDAMYWYRQDPGQGLRLIYYSQIVNDFQKGDIAEGYSVSREKKESFPLTVTSAQKNPTAFYLCASSRRGGLVNEQFFGPGTRLTVL.

This CDR3 reads CASSYLGSGFF. The DNA for the CDR3 is TGTGCCAGCAGTTACTTGGGGTCGGGGTTCTTT. The V and J genes are TRBV6-2 or TRBV6-3 and TRBJ1-1; D gene uncertain. Germline values: CDR1 MNHEY, CDR2 SVGEGT. The CDR3 sequence is 11 residues long. Deletions cut 1 base from V and 14 bases from J, with 11 bases between.